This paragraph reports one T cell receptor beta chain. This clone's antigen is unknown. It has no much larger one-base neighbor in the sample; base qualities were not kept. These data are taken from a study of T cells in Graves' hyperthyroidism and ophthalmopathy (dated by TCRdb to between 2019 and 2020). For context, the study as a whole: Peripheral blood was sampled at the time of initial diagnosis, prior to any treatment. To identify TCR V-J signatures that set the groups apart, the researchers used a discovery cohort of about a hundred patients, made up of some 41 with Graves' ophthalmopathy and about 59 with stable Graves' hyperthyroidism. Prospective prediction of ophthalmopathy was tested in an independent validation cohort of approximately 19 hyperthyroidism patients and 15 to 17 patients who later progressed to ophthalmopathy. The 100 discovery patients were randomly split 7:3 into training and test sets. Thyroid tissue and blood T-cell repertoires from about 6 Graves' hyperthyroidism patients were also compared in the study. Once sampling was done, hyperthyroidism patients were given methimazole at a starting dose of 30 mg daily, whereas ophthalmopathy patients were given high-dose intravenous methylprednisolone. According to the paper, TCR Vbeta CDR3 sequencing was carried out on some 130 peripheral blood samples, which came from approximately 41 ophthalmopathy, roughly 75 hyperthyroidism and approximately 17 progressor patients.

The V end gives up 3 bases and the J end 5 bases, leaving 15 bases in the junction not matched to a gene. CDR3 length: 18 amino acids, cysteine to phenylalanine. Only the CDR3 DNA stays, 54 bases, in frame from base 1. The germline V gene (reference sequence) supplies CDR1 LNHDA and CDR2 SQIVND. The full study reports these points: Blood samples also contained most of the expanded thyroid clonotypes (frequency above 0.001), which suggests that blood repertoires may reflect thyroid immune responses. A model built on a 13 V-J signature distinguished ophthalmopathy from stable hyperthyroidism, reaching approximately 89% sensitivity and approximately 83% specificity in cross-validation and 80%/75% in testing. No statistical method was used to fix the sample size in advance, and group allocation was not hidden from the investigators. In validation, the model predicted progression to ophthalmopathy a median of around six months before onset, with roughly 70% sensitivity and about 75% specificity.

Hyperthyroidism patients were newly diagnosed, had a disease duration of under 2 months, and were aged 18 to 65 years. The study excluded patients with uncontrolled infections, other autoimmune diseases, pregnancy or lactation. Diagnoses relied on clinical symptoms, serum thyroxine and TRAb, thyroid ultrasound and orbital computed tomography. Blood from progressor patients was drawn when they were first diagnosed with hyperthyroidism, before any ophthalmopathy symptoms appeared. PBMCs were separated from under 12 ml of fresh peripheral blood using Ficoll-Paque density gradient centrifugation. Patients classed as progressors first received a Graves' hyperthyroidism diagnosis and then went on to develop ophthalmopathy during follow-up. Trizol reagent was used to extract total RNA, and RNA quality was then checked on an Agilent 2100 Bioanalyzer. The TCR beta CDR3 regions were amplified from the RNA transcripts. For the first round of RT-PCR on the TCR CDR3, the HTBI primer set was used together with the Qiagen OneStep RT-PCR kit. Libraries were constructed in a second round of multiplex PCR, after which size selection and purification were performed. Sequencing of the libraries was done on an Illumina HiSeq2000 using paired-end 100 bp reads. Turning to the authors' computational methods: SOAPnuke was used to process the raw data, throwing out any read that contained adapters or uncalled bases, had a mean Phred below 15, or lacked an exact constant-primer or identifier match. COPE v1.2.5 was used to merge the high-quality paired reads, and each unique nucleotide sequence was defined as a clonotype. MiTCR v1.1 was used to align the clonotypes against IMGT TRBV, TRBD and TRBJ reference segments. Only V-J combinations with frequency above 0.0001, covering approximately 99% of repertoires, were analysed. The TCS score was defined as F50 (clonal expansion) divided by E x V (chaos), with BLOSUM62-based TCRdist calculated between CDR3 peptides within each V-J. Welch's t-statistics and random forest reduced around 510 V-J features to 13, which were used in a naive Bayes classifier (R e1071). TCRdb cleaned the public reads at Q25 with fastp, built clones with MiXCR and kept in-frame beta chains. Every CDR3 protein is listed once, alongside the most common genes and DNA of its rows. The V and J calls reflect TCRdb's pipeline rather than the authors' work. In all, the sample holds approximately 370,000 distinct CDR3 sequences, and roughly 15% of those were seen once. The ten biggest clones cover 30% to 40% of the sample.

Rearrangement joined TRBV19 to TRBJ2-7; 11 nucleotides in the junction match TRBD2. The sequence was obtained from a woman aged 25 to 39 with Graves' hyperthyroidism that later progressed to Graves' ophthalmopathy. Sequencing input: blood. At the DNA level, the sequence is TGTGCCAGTAGTATGCCCGGGTTCTTAACTAGCGGGAGCCACGAGCAGTACTTC. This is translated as CASSMPGFLTSGSHEQYF.